This T cell receptor (beta chain) was profiled in a study of T-cell memory formation after mild COVID-19. To note about this clonotype: Its target is unknown.

One entry per CDR3 protein results from TCRdb running MiXCR on the 5' RACE reads. The profile covers roughly 300,000 distinct CDR3 sequences, with 8% to 9% appearing a single time and about 20% taken by the ten largest. Findings of the study overall: Mainly CM and EM harbored the contracting CD4+ clones; mainly EMRA harbored the CD8+ ones. Researchers could not confirm that second-wave clones peaking on day 37 targeted SARS-CoV-2.

With 6 bases clipped from V and 9 bases from J, the junction kept 16 bases outside the gene matches. This CDR3 contains 15 residues. Germline lookup yields CDR1 SGHTA and CDR2 FQGNSA. The chain employs TRBV7-2 and TRBJ2-7; 8 nucleotides agree with TRBD1. The sequenced sample was PBMCs or a T cell subset sorted from them (not recorded which). This TCR came from a man aged 18 to 30 who had mild COVID-19 (a few samples of this study predate the infection). Cell type and time point are not known. This CDR3 reads CASSPTGGFITRQYF. CDR3 bases: TGTGCCAGCAGTCCTACAGGGGGATTCATCACTCGGCAGTACTTC.